The sequence of this T cell receptor (beta chain) was determined in a study of response to subunit inactivated influenza vaccine. TCRdb redid the calling of the RT-PCR reads with MiXCR, one entry per CDR3 protein. Of about 650,000 distinct CDR3 sequences in the sample, about a sixth are singletons; the top ten hold 11%. Findings and caveats of the study: Authors suggested each seasonal influenza vaccination recruits few new T cells.

Details on this clonotype: Antigen unknown.

CDR3 length: 13 residues. Germline CDR1 reads MDHEN; CDR2 reads SYDVKM. With 7 bases removed from V and 8 bases from J, the gap between germline ends came to 17 bases. The V gene is TRBV28, the J gene TRBJ1-2, with D unresolved. This receptor was taken from a man aged 45-65 years who received an inactivated influenza vaccine. This specimen consisted of PBMCs from blood, obtained about 12 days after vaccination. The CDR3 sequence: CASNPGAEMGYTF. As DNA, the CDR3 is TGTGCCAGCAACCCGGGCGCCGAGATGGGCTACACCTTC.